What follows are 25 T cell receptor beta chains derived from one specimen sequenced in a study of shared clonotypes between healthy human individuals. Sequencing used immunoSEQ multiplex PCR; TCRdb keeps in-frame clones, though not all of them. Of under 80,000 clones in the sample, 60% to 80% were seen once. Material: memory CD8+ T cells sorted from blood. Subset described: CD45RO+ cells pooled with CCR7-negative TemRA cells. These receptor sequences come from a man aged 25 to 45 in good health.

V usage is TRBV28 and J usage is TRBJ2-7; the D gene is possibly TRBD2 (5 bases). V lost 5 bases and J lost 4, with 18 bases in between. Germline V lookup: CDR1 MDHEN, CDR2 SYDVKM. The CDR3 spans 15 residues. CDR3 bases: TGTGCCAGCAGTCCCTTACCGGACTTTTCTTACGAGCAGTACTTC. Residues: CASSPLPDFSYEQYF.

The chain is built from TRBV30 and TRBJ2-1; D is perhaps TRBD1 (6 bases). Germline CDR1 and CDR2: GTSNPN and SVGIG (reference sequence). V lost 4 bases and J 2 bases, leaving 9 bases between the germline ends. This CDR3 contains 13 residues. In DNA, the CDR3 is TGTGCCTGGACAGGGGCAGCCTACAATGAGCAGTTCTTC. Protein: CAWTGAAYNEQFF.

The V gene is TRBV15, the J gene TRBJ2-5; 8 positions match TRBD2. This CDR3 comprises 16 residues. Trimming at V came to 2 bases and at J to 4 bases, leaving 9 bases not matched to a gene. The germline CDR1 and CDR2 sequences are LNHNV and YYDKDF (reference sequence). The chain's CDR3 is CATSRNPAGDPETQYF. The CDR3 DNA sequence: TGTGCCACCAGCAGAAATCCAGCGGGAGACCCAGAGACCCAGTACTTC.

This clone came up a few times. The V call is TRBV18, the J call TRBJ1-5, with TRBD1 as a possible D gene (5 bases). The V gene lost 0 bases and the J gene lost 0 bases, with 24 bases spanning the gap. Per germline, CDR1 KGHSH and CDR2 LQKENI. The length of the CDR3 is 21 residues. The CDR3 DNA follows: TGTGCCAGCTCACCACCATCTGAGACAGCCCATGACAAACATAGCAATCAGCCCCAGCATTTT. The encoded protein is CASSPPSETAHDKHSNQPQHF.

Regarding this clone: Other DNA sequences from this sample encode an identical CDR3 as well. The rearrangement links TRBV6-6 to TRBJ2-7, with TRBD2 matching over 9 bases. The CDR3 is 14 residues long. The V gene's germline CDR1 is MNHNY and CDR2 SVGAGI (reference sequence). Trimming took 3 bases from V and 2 from J; bases not matched to a gene: 2. The CDR3 nucleotides are TGTGCCAGCAGTTATGCGGGAGGGGCCTACGAGCAGTACTTC. It encodes CASSYAGGAYEQYF.

The gene calls are TRBV5-1 and TRBJ2-5; D is possibly TRBD1 (6 bases). CDR3 length equals 15 residues. CDR1 and CDR2 (germline): SGHRS, YFSETQ. V lost 4 bases and J 5 bases, leaving 18 bases between the germline ends. The CDR3 nucleotides read TGCGCCAGCAGCGCGGACAGCCCAAGGAGGGAGACCCAGTACTTC. Residues: CASSADSPRRETQYF.

This rearrangement joins TRBV2 to TRBJ2-7; D remains unclear. CDR1 and CDR2 from the germline V gene are SNHLY and FYNNEI. With 7 bases removed from V and 3 bases from J, the gap between germline ends came to 19 bases. The CDR3 contains 15 residues. The CDR3 loop reads CASISTLDNLYEQYF. The CDR3 DNA follows: TGTGCCAGCATATCAACTCTAGACAATCTCTACGAGCAGTACTTC.

A few counts support this clone. The chain combines TRBV6-5 with TRBJ2-5; the D gene could be TRBD1 or TRBD2 (5 bases each). The V end lost 6 bases, the J end lost 6 bases, and 11 bases lay between the germline ends. The V gene's germline CDR1 is MNHEY and CDR2 SVGAGI. The CDR3 sequence is 12 residues long. The CDR3 DNA is TGTGCCAGCAGCGACGAGGGACAGACCCAGTACTTC. This encodes CASSDEGQTQYF.

The sample holds one count of this clone. V and J are TRBV27 and TRBJ2-1; a possible D gene is TRBD1 (5 bases). This CDR3 is built from 20 residues. Between the trimmed V and J ends, which lost 5 bases and 2 bases, there was a span of 28 bases. CDR1 is MNHEY, CDR2 SMNVEV, per germline (reference sequence). The CDR3 DNA follows: TGTGCCAGCAGTGAATCTCCGACAGCTTCTTTTAACTCTCCCTACAATGAGCAGTTCTTC. It encodes CASSESPTASFNSPYNEQFF.

Turning to this clone: The junction departs from germline at one end; a sequencing error may be responsible. V gene TRBV14 combines with J gene TRBJ2-3; D is unclear. The CDR3 loop spans 14 amino acids. CDR1 is SGHDN and CDR2 is FVKESK in the germline V gene. CDR3 DNA sequence: TGTGTCAGCAGCCAATCCCAGATCACAGATACGCAGTATTTT. Protein: CVSSQSQITDTQYF.

This clone appeared many times. The rearrangement links TRBV5-1 to TRBJ2-3; 9 nucleotides agree with TRBD1. The length of the CDR3 is 14 residues. With V trimmed by 5 bases and J by 3 bases, 4 bases remained unmatched. Germline CDR1 reads SGHRS; CDR2 reads YFSETQ. The DNA of the CDR3 is TGCGCCAGCAGAGGACAGGGGATAACAGATACGCAGTATTTT. Residues: CASRGQGITDTQYF.

This clone appeared a few times. The rearrangement links TRBV2 to TRBJ1-5; D gene uncertain. Trimming stripped 3 bases from V and 1 base from J, with 10 bases between. Germline CDR1 is SNHLY and CDR2 is FYNNEI. CDR3 length: 15 residues. The CDR3 reads CASSDGTASNQPQHF. DNA for the CDR3: TGTGCCAGCAGTGACGGAACAGCCAGCAATCAGCCCCAGCATTTT.

This clone has only a few counts. This chain joins TRBV30 and TRBJ1-5, with a tentative D call TRBD1 (5 bases). V was clipped by 5 bases and J by 7 bases, with 12 bases between them. The CDR3 has 12 amino acids. The germline V gene has CDR1 GTSNPN and CDR2 SVGIG (reference sequence). The DNA of the CDR3 is TGTGCCTGGGGACATACATGGCAGCCCCAGCATTTT. This gives the protein CAWGHTWQPQHF.

The chain combines TRBV21-1 with TRBJ2-2; the D call of TRBD2 is as the table states it, not checked on the DNA. TRBV21-1 is labeled a pseudogene. The CDR3 has 17 amino acids. The CDR3 nucleotides read TGTGCCAGAAGGCAAAGCAGCAAAAGTGTCGGGACCGGGGAGCTGTTTTTT. Protein: CARRQSSKSVGTGELFF.

Ten or more counts support this clone. The chain combines TRBV6-1 with TRBJ2-1; tentative D call: TRBD1 (6 bases). There are 14 residues in the CDR3. Trimming removed 6 bases at V and 8 bases at J, with 17 bases between. The germline CDR1 and CDR2 sequences are MNHNS and SASEGT. CDR3 protein: CASRGAGPVDEQFF. The CDR3 nucleotides are TGTGCCAGCAGGGGGGCGGGTCCCGTGGATGAGCAGTTCTTC.

The chain has TRBV9 and TRBJ2-3, with D perhaps matching TRBD1 (5 bases). The V end was cut by 3 bases, the J end by 0 bases, with 20 bases between. The CDR3 spans 18 residues. Germline assignment: CDR1 SGDLS and CDR2 YYNGEE. The CDR3 loop reads CASSGPRDTSYSTDTQYF. The CDR3 region has the DNA TGTGCCAGCAGCGGCCCCAGGGATACGTCCTACAGCACAGATACGCAGTATTTT.

The CDR3 DNA reads TGTGCCAGCAGCTTGGGGGCAGGTGTGGCACAAGAGACCCAGTACTTC. Encoded protein: CASSLGAGVAQETQYF. The chain couples TRBV5-6 to TRBJ2-5; D call uncertain. CDR1 is SGHDT and CDR2 is YYEEEE in the germline V gene. The V and J ends lost 0 bases and 2 bases respectively, with 14 bases between them. CDR3 length: 16 amino acids.

This clone has just a few counts. The chain uses TRBV5-1 and TRBJ2-2; tentative D call: TRBD2 (5 bases). CDR1 SGHRS and CDR2 YFSETQ come from the germline V gene. The CDR3 consists of 14 residues. Trimming left V 5 bases short and J 5 bases short, with 13 bases between. The CDR3 is CASRETPGTGELFF. The CDR3 bases are TGCGCCAGCAGAGAGACTCCGGGAACCGGGGAGCTGTTTTTT.

The gene calls are TRBV4-1 and TRBJ1-3; D gene uncertain. Trimming stripped 4 bases from V and 6 bases from J, with 10 bases between. The CDR3 is 13 amino acids. CDR1 is MGHRA, CDR2 YSYEKL, per germline. CDR3 residues: CASSPESSNTIYF. The CDR3 coding sequence is TGCGCCAGCAGCCCAGAAAGCTCAAACACCATATATTTT.

CDR3 protein: CASSIPGTSETNPYEQYF. The CDR3 coding sequence is TGTGCCAGCAGCATCCCCGGGACTAGCGAGACTAACCCCTACGAGCAGTACTTC. The V call is TRBV11-2, the J call TRBJ2-7; 10 positions agree with TRBD2. This CDR3 is built from 18 residues. The junction had 15 bases not matched to a gene; V was cut back by 5 bases and J by 2 bases. Germline lookup yields CDR1 SGHAT and CDR2 FQNNGV.

This clone was counted at least ten times. The chain carries TRBV6-5 and TRBJ1-2; 10 nucleotides line up with TRBD1. Germline V gene sequence: CDR1 MNHEY, CDR2 SVGAGI. The ends lost 8 bases at V and 10 bases at J; junction bases unmatched: 7. The length of the CDR3 is 12 residues. The CDR3 region is CASGRTGGFYTF. CDR3 DNA: TGTGCCAGCGGCCGGACAGGGGGTTTCTACACCTTC.

This clone has only one observation. The genes are TRBV6-5 and TRBJ2-4; D not resolved. There are 13 residues in the CDR3. CDR1 is MNHEY and CDR2 is SVGAGI in the germline V gene. V dropped 0 bases and J dropped 4 bases, with 4 bases sitting between them. The CDR3 loop is CASSYSEKNIQYF. CDR3 in DNA: TGTGCCAGCAGTTACTCCGAAAAAAACATTCAGTACTTC.

This chain joins TRBV27 and TRBJ2-1; D not certain. Deletions cut 5 bases from V and 2 bases from J, with 13 bases between. This CDR3 spans 15 amino acids. Germline V lookup: CDR1 MNHEY, CDR2 SMNVEV (reference sequence). The CDR3 DNA is TGTGCCAGCAGTATAACTGGGTCTCCCTACAATGAGCAGTTCTTC. This codes for CASSITGSPYNEQFF.

This chain joins TRBV6-6 and TRBJ1-2, with D hard to call. CDR1 MNHNY and CDR2 SVGAGI come from the germline V gene (reference sequence). The CDR3 has 13 residues. Trimming took 9 bases from V and 4 from J, leaving 15 bases between them. In nucleotides, the CDR3 is TGTGCCAGTGCCAGCCCCCCCGGCTATGGCTACACCTTC. It yields the protein CASASPPGYGYTF.

The V call is TRBV19, the J call TRBJ2-1, with D possibly matching TRBD2 (5 bases). The CDR3 spans 13 residues. Trimming removed 5 bases from V and 11 bases from J, with 16 bases in between. From germline, CDR1 is LNHDA and CDR2 SQIVND (reference sequence). The chain's CDR3 is CASSPLEAAKQFF. The CDR3 DNA follows: TGTGCCAGTAGTCCCCTCGAAGCGGCAAAGCAGTTCTTC.